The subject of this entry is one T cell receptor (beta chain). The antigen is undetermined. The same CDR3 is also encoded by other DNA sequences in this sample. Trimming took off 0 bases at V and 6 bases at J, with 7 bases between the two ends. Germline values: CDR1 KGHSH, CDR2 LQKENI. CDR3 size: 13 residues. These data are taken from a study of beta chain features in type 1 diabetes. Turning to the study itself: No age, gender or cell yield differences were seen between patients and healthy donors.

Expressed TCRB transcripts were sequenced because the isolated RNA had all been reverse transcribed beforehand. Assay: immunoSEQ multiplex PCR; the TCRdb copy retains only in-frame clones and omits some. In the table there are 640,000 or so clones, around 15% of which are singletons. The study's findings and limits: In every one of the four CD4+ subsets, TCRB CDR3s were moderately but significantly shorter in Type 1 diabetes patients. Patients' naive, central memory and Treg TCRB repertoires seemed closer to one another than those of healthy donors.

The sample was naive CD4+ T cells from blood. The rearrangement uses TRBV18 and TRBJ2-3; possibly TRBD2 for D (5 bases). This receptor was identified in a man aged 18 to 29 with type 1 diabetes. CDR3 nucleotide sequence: TGTGCCAGCTCACCACCAGGAGGTGATACGCAGTATTTT. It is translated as CASSPPGGDTQYF.